Presented here are 26 T cell receptor beta chains from one specimen sequenced in a study of blood T cells in healthy people across ages. It was with a sample-barcoded 5' primer and a J-beta primer mix that a second PCR of about 6 to 12 cycles was run. TCRdb passed the 5' RACE reads through MiXCR, listing each CDR3 protein once. Of around 520,000 distinct CDR3 sequences in the sample, approximately 26% were seen once. In addition, the sample was reused for a study of T cells of mothers and their children.

Sequencing input: blood. Receptors were obtained from a boy aged 2 to 9 in good health.

The V call is TRBV13, the J call TRBJ1-1, with D tentatively TRBD1 (5 bases). The CDR3 runs to 14 residues. Germline loops: CDR1 PRHDT, CDR2 FYEKMQ (reference sequence). V was pared by 5 bases and J by 0 bases, with 10 bases between. The CDR3 here is CASSLRGVNTEAFF. CDR3 bases: TGTGCCAGCAGCCTGCGGGGGGTGAACACTGAAGCTTTCTTT.

This clonotype was picked up one time. CDR3 nucleotides: TGTGCCAGCACGGCGGGGGGCTCCTACAATGAGCAGTTCTTC. The encoded protein is CASTAGGSYNEQFF. The chain joins TRBV2 to TRBJ2-1; 8 nucleotides agree with TRBD2. The ends lost 7 bases at V and 0 bases at J; junction bases unmatched: 2. Germline V gene lookup returns CDR1 SNHLY and CDR2 FYNNEI. The CDR3 is 14 amino acids.

The genes are TRBV5-5 and TRBJ1-4; D is unresolved. Trimming took off 0 bases at V and 3 bases at J, with 12 bases between the two ends. The germline V gene has CDR1 SGHKS and CDR2 YYEKEE (reference sequence). This CDR3 contains 16 residues. For the CDR3, the DNA is TGTGCCAGCAGCTTGGATCTGTGGACGGCTAATGAAAAACTGTTTTTT. This codes for CASSLDLWTANEKLFF.

The chain has TRBV29-1 and TRBJ2-2; 7 positions match TRBD2. Germline values: CDR1 SQVTM, CDR2 ANQGSEA. The CDR3 is 14 amino acids. Trimming took 5 bases from V and 4 from J; bases not matched to a gene: 7. CDR3 nucleotide sequence: TGCAGCGTTCAGGCGGGGGTCGGCACCGGGGAGCTGTTTTTT. Translated, it gives CSVQAGVGTGELFF.

The chain is built from TRBV20-1 and TRBJ1-4; TRBD1 might be the D (5 bases). Trimming shortened V by 0 bases and J by 6 bases, and 14 bases separated the two germline ends. The CDR3 runs to 15 residues. Germline V lookup: CDR1 DFQATT, CDR2 SNEGSKA (reference sequence). The DNA of the CDR3 is TGCAGTGCTAGAGATGGGGCCCGGGCGGATGAAAAACTGTTTTTT. Its protein is CSARDGARADEKLFF.

V gene TRBV20-1 combines with J gene TRBJ2-1, with a tentative D call TRBD2 (6 bases). The DNA matches TRBJ2-7 better at its end, which makes the J call doubtful. This CDR3 has 14 amino acids. Germline V gives CDR1 DFQATT, CDR2 SNEGSKA (reference sequence). Here the CDR3 DNA reads TGCAGTGCTGACCGGAGGGTACTAGGTCGCGAGCAGTACTTC. It is translated as CSADRRVLGREQYF.

This sequence joins TRBV12-3 or TRBV12-4 and TRBJ1-1, with D uncertain. The CDR3 has 12 amino acids. Trimming cost V 6 bases and J 7 bases, with 12 bases left between them. The CDR3 DNA sequence: TGTGCCAGCAGCAACAGCGTAGGTGAAGCTTTCTTT. Its translation: CASSNSVGEAFF.

As concerns this clonotype: One junction end does not reproduce the germline sequence, and a read error may be involved. The chain joins TRBV28 to TRBJ1-2; 7 nucleotides match TRBD1. From germline, CDR1 is MDHEN and CDR2 SYDVKM. CDR3 length: 14 amino acids. CDR3 sequence reads: CASSLLSEGAGYPF. DNA of the CDR3: TGTGCCAGCAGTCTACTCTCTGAGGGGGCTGGCTACCCCTTC.

The chain couples TRBV29-1 to TRBJ1-2, with D possibly matching TRBD1 (5 bases). Trimming pared 3 bases from V and 3 bases from J, leaving 17 bases between. The CDR3 spans 15 residues. CDR1 is SQVTM and CDR2 is ANQGSEA in the germline V gene. The CDR3, as DNA: TGCAGCGTTGACTCCTCGTCCAGGGAAGACTATGGCTACACCTTC. Translating it yields CSVDSSSREDYGYTF.

This clonotype occurred a few times. At one of its ends the junction is not consistent with the germline gene, which may arise from a read error. This sequence joins TRBV10-3 and TRBJ1-2, with 9 positions matching TRBD1. This CDR3 is built from 14 residues. Germline CDR1 ENHRY, CDR2 SYGVKD. This chain's CDR3 is CAISADTGGGGHTF. The CDR3 DNA sequence: TGTGCCATCAGCGCCGACACAGGGGGCGGTGGCCACACCTTC.

The chain carries TRBV20-1 and TRBJ1-2; 7 bases are shared with TRBD1. Unmatched junction bases numbered 8, after V lost 6 bases and J lost 4 bases. The CDR3 covers 13 residues. Germline loops: CDR1 DFQATT, CDR2 SNEGSKA (reference sequence). The CDR3 DNA reads TGCAGTGCCTCAAACAGGGGTACCTATGGCTACACCTTC. Translated, it gives CSASNRGTYGYTF.

There are a few counts of this clonotype. The chain combines TRBV27 with TRBJ1-3; D is possibly TRBD1 (5 bases). V lost 4 bases, J lost 3 bases, and 19 bases lay in between. Germline V gene data show CDR1 as MNHEY and CDR2 as SMNVEV (reference sequence). There are 17 residues in the CDR3. The CDR3 nucleotides are TGTGCCAGCAGTTCACCAACACCAACAGGACTTGGAAACACCATATATTTT. Translating gives CASSSPTPTGLGNTIYF.

The chain is built from TRBV3-1 and TRBJ2-1; D is possibly TRBD2 (5 bases). The better agreement between TRBJ2-7 and the DNA end casts doubt on the J call. The CDR3 totals 13 residues. Germline V gene lookup returns CDR1 LGHDT and CDR2 YNNKEL (reference sequence). As DNA, the CDR3 is TGTGCCAGCAGCCACGACGGGAACTACGAGCAGTACTTC. This codes for CASSHDGNYEQYF.

This clonotype has a handful of counts. The chain carries TRBV12-3 or TRBV12-4 and TRBJ1-1, with a weak D call TRBD1 (5 bases). V lost 6 bases and J 1 base, leaving 9 bases between the germline ends. CDR3 length: 13 residues. CDR3 residues: CASRLTGNTEAFF. Here the CDR3 DNA reads TGTGCCAGCAGACTTACAGGGAACACTGAAGCTTTCTTT.

This clonotype was picked up a small number of times. The chain couples TRBV29-1 to TRBJ1-6; D is perhaps TRBD1 (6 bases). The V gene lost 4 bases and the J gene lost 6 bases, with 13 bases spanning the gap. The CDR3 is 14 amino acids. Germline V lookup: CDR1 SQVTM, CDR2 ANQGSEA. CDR3 sequence: CSVGEGGPNSPLHF. CDR3 in DNA: TGCAGCGTTGGGGAAGGGGGGCCTAATTCACCCCTCCACTTT. Supplemented by reference TRBV29-1 and TRBJ1-6, the full variable domain reads SAVISQKPSRDICQRGTSLTIQCQVDSQVTMMFWYRQQPGQSLTLIATANQGSEATYESGFVIDKFPISRPNLTFSTLTVSNMSPEDSSIYLCSVGEGGPNSPLHFGNGTRLTVT.

V is TRBV4-3 and J is TRBJ1-6, with 9 bases fitting TRBD1. The CDR3 is 15 residues long. The ends lost 0 bases at V and 9 bases at J; junction bases unmatched: 3. CDR1 and CDR2 from the germline V gene are LGHNA and YSLEER. In nucleotides, the CDR3 is TGCGCCAGCAGCCAAGATGAGGACAGGGGTTCACCCCTCCACTTT. This sequence encodes CASSQDEDRGSPLHF.

J is TRBJ1-2 and V is TRBV2; perhaps TRBD1 as D (5 bases). Trimming cost V 3 bases and J 4 bases, with 12 bases left between them. CDR3 size: 14 residues. Germline lookup yields CDR1 SNHLY and CDR2 FYNNEI. The CDR3 protein is CASSDLDTGYGYTF. CDR3 bases: TGTGCCAGCAGTGACTTGGACACGGGCTATGGCTACACCTTC.

The chain couples TRBV10-3 to TRBJ2-7; 12 nucleotides match TRBD1. V lost 8 bases, J lost 7 bases, and 12 bases stayed unmatched. The CDR3 contains 15 residues. CDR1 and CDR2 from the germline V gene are ENHRY and SYGVKD. The DNA of the CDR3 is TGTGCCATCGCCCCCGGGACAGGGGGCGCAAGGGAGCAGTACTTC. Translation: CAIAPGTGGAREQYF.

This clonotype was recorded once. The chain carries TRBV7-2 and TRBJ2-2; possible D gene TRBD2, 5 bases. V was pared by 5 bases and J by 1 base, with 17 bases between. Germline CDR1 SGHTA, CDR2 FQGNSA. The CDR3 length is 17 residues. The DNA for the CDR3 is TGTGCCAGCAGCCCCGGACTGCCAGCGATGAACACCGGGGAGCTGTTTTTT. Amino acids: CASSPGLPAMNTGELFF.

This clonotype came up a few times. The chain has TRBV20-1 and TRBJ1-3; TRBD1 aligns across 8 bases. Trimming at V came to 5 bases and at J to 3 bases, leaving 3 bases not matched to a gene. This CDR3 comprises 13 residues. Germline V gives CDR1 DFQATT, CDR2 SNEGSKA (reference sequence). The chain's CDR3 is CSAGQGFGNTIYF. In nucleotides, the CDR3 is TGCAGTGCTGGACAGGGATTTGGAAACACCATATATTTT.

The rearrangement uses TRBV14 and TRBJ2-1, with D possibly matching TRBD2 (6 bases). V was trimmed by 2 bases and J by 3 bases, leaving 8 bases between them. The germline V gene has CDR1 SGHDN and CDR2 FVKESK. CDR3 size: 14 residues. The CDR3 reads CASSQLSGYNEQFF. The CDR3, as DNA: TGTGCCAGCAGCCAACTTAGCGGCTACAATGAGCAGTTCTTC. The full variable domain, its missing parts supplied by reference TRBV14 and TRBJ2-1, is EAGVTQFPSHSVIEKGQTVTLRCDPISGHDNLYWYRRVMGKEIKFLLHFVKESKQDESGMPNNRFLAERTGGTYSTLKVQPAELEDSGVYFCASSQLSGYNEQFFGPGTRLTVL.

Written as DNA, the CDR3 is TGTGCCAGCAGCTTGGAGGGCAACTACGAGCAGTACTTC. As protein: CASSLEGNYEQYF. J is TRBJ2-7 and V is TRBV7-9, with a weak D call TRBD2 (6 bases). The CDR3 covers 13 residues. Germline CDR1 and CDR2: SEHNR and FQNEAQ (reference sequence). Trimming took 3 bases from V and 3 from J, leaving 9 bases between them.

The chain joins TRBV19 to TRBJ2-5; 8 bases fit TRBD2. CDR1 LNHDA and CDR2 SQIVND come from the germline V gene (reference sequence). The CDR3 contains 16 residues. V dropped 8 bases and J dropped 1; count of bases not matched to a gene: 12. In DNA form, the CDR3 reads TGTGCCAGTGCCCCGAGAACGGGGGGGAGCCAAGAGACCCAGTACTTC. It yields the protein CASAPRTGGSQETQYF.

CDR3 nucleotide sequence: TGCAGTGCTAGCGGGGGGGCTGATACGCAGTATTTT. Its protein is CSASGGADTQYF. The chain is built from TRBV20-1 and TRBJ2-3; 8 bases map to TRBD2. Germline values: CDR1 DFQATT, CDR2 SNEGSKA (reference sequence). V was clipped by 3 bases and J by 6 bases; unmatched bases: 2. There are 12 residues in the CDR3.

The table lists this clonotype with a count of one. One end of the junction does not line up with germline, which may come from a read error. The rearrangement uses TRBV4-1 and TRBJ2-3; TRBD2 matches at 12 bases. The CDR3 contains 19 residues. CDR1 is MGHRA, CDR2 YSYEKL, per germline. The CDR3 region has the DNA TGCGCCAGCAGCCATCCCACGAGGACTAGCGGGGCTAGCACAGATGCGCAGTATTTT. It is translated as CASSHPTRTSGASTDAQYF.

This chain uses TRBV11-2 with TRBJ2-7, with a possible D match to TRBD2 (6 bases). This CDR3 is 15 amino acids long. Per germline, CDR1 SGHAT and CDR2 FQNNGV. Trimming stripped 1 base from V and 2 bases from J, with 12 bases between. In nucleotides, the CDR3 is TGTGCCAGCAGCTTAGGGAGCGGGCGCGCCTACGAGCAGTACTTC. Protein: CASSLGSGRAYEQYF.